The 17 T cell receptor beta chains below come from one sample, sequenced in a study of blood T cell repertoires in COVID-19. The method was immunoSEQ multiplex PCR; TCRdb's version includes in-frame clones alone and lacks a portion of them. The sample lists some 65,000 clones, approximately 86% occurring once. Material: peripheral blood. The receptors derive from a man aged 35-49 years with COVID-19, enrolled during active disease.

The sample holds a few counts of this clone. The chain is built from TRBV6-5 and TRBJ2-2; TRBD1 might be the D (6 bases). This CDR3 contains 13 residues. V dropped 6 bases and J dropped 6 bases, with 11 bases sitting between them. The V gene's germline CDR1 is MNHEY and CDR2 SVGAGI. The CDR3 sequence is CASRSQGPGELFF. In DNA form, the CDR3 reads TGTGCCAGCAGATCCCAGGGGCCCGGGGAGCTGTTTTTT.

The genes are TRBV3-1 (or the pseudogene TRBV3-2) and TRBJ1-2; a possible D gene is TRBD1 (5 bases). The CDR3 is made up of 14 amino acids. Per the germline V gene, CDR1 is LGHDT and CDR2 is YNNKEL (reference sequence). V was trimmed by 0 bases and J by 4 bases, leaving 9 bases between them. As DNA, the CDR3 is TGTGCCAGCAGCCAAGAAGGGGCCCCCTATGGCTACACCTTC. Its translation: CASSQEGAPYGYTF.

The chain employs TRBV5-1 and TRBJ1-1; the D is unclear. Germline values: CDR1 SGHRS, CDR2 YFSETQ. The ends were cut back, 2 bases at V and 1 base at J, with 15 bases in the middle. The CDR3 sequence is 16 residues long. Here the CDR3 DNA reads TGCGCCAGCAGCTTAGGACTAATTGGCGGGAACACTGAAGCTTTCTTT. The encoded protein is CASSLGLIGGNTEAFF.

V usage is TRBV28 and J usage is TRBJ2-7; D unclear. Trimming took 3 bases from V and 5 from J, leaving 14 bases between them. Germline V gives CDR1 MDHEN, CDR2 SYDVKM. The CDR3 extends over 14 amino acids. The CDR3: CASSFRTGLNEQYF. The CDR3 DNA follows: TGTGCCAGCAGTTTCCGAACTGGTCTCAACGAGCAGTACTTC.

The chain links TRBV6-1 to TRBJ1-3; TRBD1 matches 8 bases. CDR1 is MNHNS, CDR2 SASEGT, per germline. V shed 1 base and J 3 bases; nucleotides not matched to a gene: 5. This CDR3 has 16 residues. CDR3 in amino acids: CASSEDRGNFGNTIYF. DNA for the CDR3: TGTGCCAGCAGTGAAGACAGGGGGAACTTTGGAAACACCATATATTTT.

The chain has TRBV7-9 and TRBJ2-2, with 8 bases lining up with TRBD1. CDR1 SEHNR and CDR2 FQNEAQ come from the germline V gene (reference sequence). After removal of 6 bases from V and 1 base from J, the junction contained 7 bases not matched to a gene. The CDR3 runs 16 residues. CDR3 amino acids: CASRSWTGLNTGELFF. In nucleotides, the CDR3 is TGTGCCAGCAGATCCTGGACAGGGCTGAACACCGGGGAGCTGTTTTTT.

V is TRBV2 and J is TRBJ1-2, with 8 bases identical to TRBD1. CDR1 SNHLY and CDR2 FYNNEI come from the germline V gene. V lost 3 bases to trimming and J lost 7 bases; unmatched junction nucleotides: 4. This CDR3 comprises 13 residues. As DNA, the CDR3 is TGTGCCAGCAGTGACAGGGGGCGGGGTGGCTACACCTTC. Its protein product is CASSDRGRGGYTF.

The genes are TRBV12-5 and TRBJ1-5, with 8 nucleotides matching TRBD1. The germline V gene has CDR1 LGHNT and CDR2 FRNRAP. The ends lost 6 bases at V and 7 bases at J; junction bases unmatched: 8. The CDR3 has 14 residues. CDR3 loop: CASGGTGGDQPQHF. For the CDR3, the DNA is TGTGCTAGTGGGGGGACAGGAGGGGACCAGCCCCAGCATTTT.

This chain uses TRBV11-2 with TRBJ1-2; D perhaps matches TRBD1 (5 bases). V was cut by 5 bases and J by 4 bases, with 14 bases left in between. CDR1 and CDR2 from the germline V gene are SGHAT and FQNNGV. The CDR3 is 14 amino acids. DNA for the CDR3: TGTGCCAGCAGCCCCGGAGAGGGACTCTATGGCTACACCTTC. It is translated as CASSPGEGLYGYTF.

This clone was seen only a few times. The chain is built from TRBV30 and TRBJ1-1; D uncertain. The CDR3 consists of 13 residues. The germline gives CDR1 GTSNPN, CDR2 SVGIG (reference sequence). Trimming left V 0 bases short and J 4 bases short, with 9 bases between. Here the CDR3 DNA reads TGTGCCTGGAGTGTTTCAGAGGGCACTGAAGCTTTCTTT. Amino acids: CAWSVSEGTEAFF.

This chain links TRBV29-1 with TRBJ1-1, with D maybe TRBD1 (5 bases). CDR3 size: 15 residues. CDR1 is SQVTM and CDR2 is ANQGSEA in the germline V gene. The V end lost 6 bases, the J end lost 3 bases, and 20 bases lay between the germline ends. The CDR3 DNA reads as TGCAGCGTGGCAGACGGGCGGGGGAGGGACACTGAAGCTTTCTTT. It codes for CSVADGRGRDTEAFF. Full variable domain (missing parts from reference TRBV29-1 and TRBJ1-1): SAVISQKPSRDICQRGTSLTIQCQVDSQVTMMFWYRQQPGQSLTLIATANQGSEATYESGFVIDKFPISRPNLTFSTLTVSNMSPEDSSIYLCSVADGRGRDTEAFFGQGTRLTVV.

This clone was counted a few times. The V and J genes are TRBV10-1 and TRBJ1-1; a possible D gene is TRBD1 (6 bases). Germline assignment: CDR1 WNHNN and CDR2 SYGVQD (reference sequence). Trimming shortened V by 6 bases and J by 7 bases, and 12 bases separated the two germline ends. This CDR3 spans 12 amino acids. As DNA, the CDR3 is TGCGCCAGCAGCTCGCTGGACAGTGAAGCTTTCTTT. Encoded protein: CASSSLDSEAFF.

The genes are TRBV9 and TRBJ2-7, with 7 bases lining up with TRBD1. The germline gives CDR1 SGDLS, CDR2 YYNGEE. The CDR3 consists of 15 residues. Trimming took 1 base from V and 3 from J; bases not matched to a gene: 7. Here the CDR3 reads CASSVTGQAFYEQYF. DNA of the CDR3: TGTGCCAGCAGCGTAACAGGACAGGCCTTCTACGAGCAGTACTTC.

This clone appeared a few times. This chain joins TRBV28 and TRBJ2-4, with D possibly TRBD2 on 5 matching bases. CDR1 and CDR2 (germline): MDHEN, SYDVKM. This CDR3 has 19 residues. The V and J ends lost 4 bases and 0 bases respectively, with 22 bases between them. The CDR3 spells CASSSTPDLIPLAKNIQYF. CDR3 nucleotides: TGTGCCAGCAGTTCAACCCCGGACTTGATCCCTCTAGCCAAAAACATTCAGTACTTC.

The chain has TRBV5-1 and TRBJ2-7; D gene unclear. This CDR3 is built from 13 residues. Germline CDR1 SGHRS, CDR2 YFSETQ. Deletions cut 0 bases from V and 1 base from J, with 5 bases between. The CDR3 here is CASSLAPSYEQYF. The CDR3 nucleotides read TGCGCCAGCAGCTTGGCCCCTTCCTACGAGCAGTACTTC.

CDR3 amino acids: CASSLGAEYGYTF. DNA for the CDR3: TGTGCCAGCAGCTTGGGGGCAGAGTATGGCTACACCTTC. The chain combines TRBV5-4 with TRBJ1-2; D not resolved. The CDR3 length is 13 residues. Looked up from germline, CDR1 is SGHNT and CDR2 is YYREEE (reference sequence). Trimming removed 0 bases at V and 5 bases at J, with 8 bases between.

The genes are TRBV12-2 and TRBJ2-7; the table's TRBD1 call for D was not verified on the DNA. TRBV12-2 is given as a pseudogene. This CDR3 spans 16 amino acids. The CDR3 spells CASRYALDRGSYEQYF. In DNA form, the CDR3 reads TGTGCAAGTCGCTACGCATTGGACAGGGGGTCCTACGAGCAGTACTTC.